This record concerns one T cell receptor (beta chain) sequence. As to time point: newly diagnosed GD, antithyroid drugs for less than 3 months. Extracted PBMC RNA gave rise to the TCR library. These data come from a study of regulatory T cells in long-lasting Graves disease. According to the study, TCR beta libraries were built with iRepertoire HTBI primers and CDR3-region Arm-PCR. TCRdb used MiXCR to reprocess the multiplex PCR reads, holding one entry per CDR3 protein. The table records about 540,000 distinct CDR3 sequences, less than 15% of them present only once. In addition, the sample was reused for a study of T cells in Graves' hyperthyroidism and ophthalmopathy.

The sequence was obtained from a man aged 25-40 years with Graves disease. This material consisted of peripheral blood mononuclear cells (PBMCs), taken at new diagnosis, from a patient treated with antithyroid drugs.

The CDR3 loop is CASSYGTGVYEQYF. The CDR3 nucleotides are TGTGCCAGCAGCTACGGGACAGGGGTGTACGAGCAGTACTTC. The chain combines TRBV7-8 with TRBJ2-7, with TRBD1 matching over 10 bases. V shed 4 bases, J shed 4 bases, and the junction held 4 bases outside the gene matches. Germline assignment: CDR1 SGHVS and CDR2 FQNEAQ. The CDR3 loop spans 14 amino acids. Variable domain in full (rest from reference TRBV7-8 and TRBJ2-7): GAGVSQSPRYKVAKRGQDVALRCDPISGHVSLFWYQQALGQGPEFLTYFQNEAQLDKSGLPSDRFFAERPEGSVSTLKIQRTQQEDSAVYLCASSYGTGVYEQYFGPGTRLTVT.